This T cell receptor (beta chain) was sequenced in a study of cytomegalovirus exposure and HLA in healthy donors. Germline values: CDR1 SGHRS, CDR2 YFSETQ. V shed 5 bases and J 2 bases; nucleotides not matched to a gene: 9. The CDR3 has 15 residues. PCR involved 60 Vbeta and 13 Jbeta primers. Sequencing used immunoSEQ multiplex PCR; TCRdb keeps in-frame clones, though not all of them. The sample includes approximately 59,000 clones, approximately 60% of them seen just once. Donors counted as nominally healthy when sampled, yet unrecorded immune exposures were likely. The receptor comes from a man aged 25 to 45 in good health and CMV-seronegative. V usage is TRBV5-1 and J usage is TRBJ2-7; 8 nucleotides line up with TRBD1. The sample taken for sequencing was PBMCs. CDR3 protein: CASRNGQGATYEQYF. The CDR3 DNA reads TGCGCCAGCAGGAACGGACAGGGAGCGACCTACGAGCAGTACTTC.